This T cell receptor beta chain was captured by sequencing in a study of cytotoxic CD8 clonotypes in ibrutinib-treated CLL. Study outcomes and limitations: Baseline clonality, higher than in age-matched healthy donors, tracked circulating CD8+ T-cell counts.

TCR beta libraries used about 2.2 micrograms of genomic DNA from cryopreserved PBMCs. This clone was counted a single time. The antigen remains unidentified. The method was immunoSEQ multiplex PCR; TCRdb's version includes in-frame clones alone and lacks a portion of them. The sample has nearly 300,000 clones, less than 85% seen once. The sequence was obtained from a human donor with chronic lymphocytic leukemia. The sample here was PBMCs, taken at disease progression, from a patient treated with ibrutinib.

For the CDR3, the DNA is TGTGCCAGCAGCCCCCCGGGGTCTGAGCAGTTCTTC. Translation gives CASSPPGSEQFF. The chain employs TRBV11-3 and TRBJ2-1, with a weak D call TRBD2 (5 bases). V lost 5 bases and J lost 9, with 11 bases in between. CDR1 is SGHNT, CDR2 YENEEA, per germline. The CDR3 runs 12 residues. The entire variable domain, with the rest obtained from reference TRBV11-3 and TRBJ2-1, is as follows: EAGVVQSPRYKIIEKKQPVAFWCNPISGHNTLYWYLQNLGQGPELLIRYENEEAVDDSQLPKDRFSAERLKGVDSTLKIQPAELGDSAVYLCASSPPGSEQFFGPGTRLTVL.